Detailed here is one T cell receptor beta chain. The data were taken from a study of regulatory T cells in long-lasting Graves disease. Across the study: Newly diagnosed Graves' patients had under 3 months of antithyroid drugs.

Per the germline V gene, CDR1 is MGHRA and CDR2 is YSYEKL. The V gene end was trimmed by 4 bases and the J gene end by 3 bases; junction bases not matched to a gene: 7. This CDR3 spans 15 amino acids. Time point specified: newly diagnosed GD, antithyroid drugs for less than 3 months. Extracted RNA from PBMCs served as the source of the TCR library. Assembly of TCR beta libraries relied on iRepertoire HTBI primers together with Arm-PCR of CDR3 regions. TCRdb independently ran MiXCR on the multiplex PCR reads; one entry per CDR3 protein. The repertoire consists of approximately 490,000 distinct CDR3 sequences, with 16% occurring once and the leading ten covering 12%. This same sample was also part of a study on T cells in Graves' hyperthyroidism and ophthalmopathy. Turning to that study: Researchers ran a first-round RT-PCR on the TCR CDR3 using the HTBI primer set. With a median lead of around 6.7 months before onset, the model predicted ophthalmopathy.

The chain recombines TRBV4-1 with TRBJ2-7; 9 bases line up with TRBD1. The source of this sequence is a man aged 40-49 years with Graves disease. Sequences were derived from peripheral blood mononuclear cells (PBMCs), sampled at new diagnosis, from a patient treated with antithyroid drugs. In DNA form, the CDR3 reads TGCGCCAGCAGCCCGGACAGGGGCCTAGACTACGAGCAGTACTTC. Its protein product is CASSPDRGLDYEQYF.